Listed below are T cell receptor beta chains from one sample, sequenced in a study of blood T cell repertoires in COVID-19. The protocol was immunoSEQ multiplex PCR, while the TCRdb copy is restricted to in-frame clones and leaves out a portion. The sample records around 40,000 clones, 75% to 90% being singletons. Sequenced material: peripheral blood. Receptor source: a man in his forties or fifties with active COVID-19. Both conserved end residues are part of each CDR3. A D gene is named only where the DNA matches it firmly. Size tells how often a clone was seen (once, few, many) or the class of an expanded clone, and some rows leave it out.

V gene	J gene	clone size	D gene	CDR3 DNA	CDR3 protein
TRBV5-6	TRBJ2-3	-	-	TGTGCCAGCAGCTTGATAGCGAATCTCTTTCCCGTGACAGATACGCAGTATTTT	CASSLIANLFPVTDTQYF
TRBV21-1	TRBJ2-7	-	-	TGTGCCAGCAGCAAATGGGACGGGAGCTCCTACGAGCAGTACTTC	CASSKWDGSSYEQYF
TRBV25-1	TRBJ2-5	once	-	TGTGCCAGCAGCCGGGGGACAGACCAAGAGACCCAGTACTTC	CASSRGTDQETQYF
TRBV7-3	TRBJ2-3	once	-	TGTGCCAGCAGCCGAGGACAGAGCACAGATACGCAGTATTTT	CASSRGQSTDTQYF
TRBV5-6	TRBJ2-5	-	TRBD2	TGTGCCAGCAGCTTGGATCCGGGAGGGGAGACCCAGTACTTC	CASSLDPGGETQYF
TRBV7-6	TRBJ1-1	-	-	TGTGCCAGCAGCACAGGGCTGAACACTGAAGCTTTCTTT	CASSTGLNTEAFF
TRBV7-6	TRBJ2-5	-	-	TGTGCCAGCAGCTTAGACATAAAGGAGACCCAGTACTTC	CASSLDIKETQYF
TRBV7-9	TRBJ1-2	-	-	TGTGCCAGCAGCTCCAGGACAGTTTCCCATGGCTACACCTTC	CASSSRTVSHGYTF
TRBV5-4	TRBJ2-7	medium-sized	TRBD2	TGTGCCAGCAGCCCCTCCTCGGGGGTAGCGGGATCGGTAGAGCAGTACTTC	CASSPSSGVAGSVEQYF
TRBV7-6	TRBJ1-2	-	TRBD1	TGTGCCAGCAGCTTAGATCGGGGACAGATCAATGGCTACACCTTC	CASSLDRGQINGYTF
TRBV19	TRBJ1-4	-	-	TGTGCCAGTAGTATTCACCTCGGAAAACTGTTTTTT	CASSIHLGKLFF
TRBV24-1	TRBJ2-5	-	-	TGTGCCACCAGTGACCGACTAGGACAAGAGACCCAGTACTTC	CATSDRLGQETQYF
TRBV7-3	TRBJ2-1	-	-	TGTGCCAGCAGCCCCACAACGACTCGCCATGAGCAGTTCTTC	CASSPTTTRHEQFF
TRBV24-1	TRBJ2-1	-	TRBD1	TGTGCCACCAGTGATCGACAGGGGAATGAGCAGTTCTTC	CATSDRQGNEQFF
TRBV25-1	TRBJ1-2	-	-	TGTGCCAGCAGTGGGGGCGGGGGGCGCCCGACTAACTATGGCTACACCTTC	CASSGGGGRPTNYGYTF
TRBV15	TRBJ1-5	-	TRBD1	TGTGCCACCAGCAGAGATAGACAGGGGGCTGTAAATCAGCCCCAGCATTTT	CATSRDRQGAVNQPQHF
TRBV6-2/TRBV6-3	TRBJ2-1	-	TRBD2	TGTGCCAGCAGCCAGACTAGCGGGATACCGTCCGTTATTGGTGAGCAGTTCTTC	CASSQTSGIPSVIGEQFF
TRBV9	TRBJ2-3	-	-	TGTGCCAGCAGCCCGATAGAGGCAGATACGCAGTATTTT	CASSPIEADTQYF
TRBV9	TRBJ2-2	-	TRBD2	TGTGCCAGCAGCGTAGAGTCCAGCGGGGACACCGGGGAGCTGTTTTTT	CASSVESSGDTGELFF
TRBV19	TRBJ2-7	-	-	TGTGCCAGTAGTATAGCTGGCTTTCGCGAGCAGTACTTC	CASSIAGFREQYF
TRBV28	TRBJ1-2	-	-	TGTGCCAGCCGAAGAGCTAACTATGGCTACACCTTC	CASRRANYGYTF
TRBV3-1/TRBV3-2	TRBJ1-2	-	-	TGTGCCAGCAGACAGGACTATGGCTACACCTTC	CASRQDYGYTF
TRBV7-3	TRBJ2-1	-	-	TGTGCCAGCAGTCTGACGGGACTCTCCAATGAGCAGTTCTTC	CASSLTGLSNEQFF
TRBV4-3	TRBJ2-7	-	TRBD1	TGCGCCAGCAGCCCCCGACAGGGGGCCTACGAGCAGTACTTC	CASSPRQGAYEQYF
TRBV7-6	TRBJ2-1	-	TRBD1	TGTGCCAGCAGCTTAGTTGGGACAGGGGGCCACAATGAGCAGTTCTTC	CASSLVGTGGHNEQFF
TRBV7-8	TRBJ2-7	few	TRBD2	TGTGCCAGCAGCTTAGCTAGCGGGACTTACGAGCAGTACTTC	CASSLASGTYEQYF
TRBV5-8	TRBJ1-1	-	TRBD1	TGTGCCAGCAGCTTGGGGACAGGAGTGAGGATCACTGAAGCTTTCTTT	CASSLGTGVRITEAFF
TRBV30	TRBJ1-4	-	-	TGTGCCTGGAGTGGACAGATTAATGAAAAACTGTTTTTT	CAWSGQINEKLFF
TRBV5-1	TRBJ2-7	-	-	TGCGCCACCGCCGGTGACACGAGAACGGAGCAGTACTTC	CATAGDTRTEQYF
TRBV9	TRBJ2-7	-	-	TGTGCCAGCAGCAGACTAGGATCCGAGCAGTACTTC	CASSRLGSEQYF
TRBV7-9	TRBJ1-5	-	TRBD1	TGTGCCAGCAGCATGGGGACAGGCCTCAATCAGCCCCAGCATTTT	CASSMGTGLNQPQHF
TRBV3-1/TRBV3-2	TRBJ2-5	-	TRBD1	TGTGCCAGCAGCCCAGCGGGACAGGGTGACAAGACCCAGTACTTC	CASSPAGQGDKTQYF
TRBV4-3	TRBJ1-2	-	-	TGCGCCAGCAGCCTGGCGGAGGGAGCTGGCTACACCTTC	CASSLAEGAGYTF
TRBV9	TRBJ2-7	few	-	TGTGCCAGCAGCGTATTTGACGGCGGCAGCGAGCAGTACTTC	CASSVFDGGSEQYF
TRBV30	TRBJ2-5	-	-	TGTGCCTGGAGTGTGGTCGGGGAGACCCAGTACTTC	CAWSVVGETQYF
TRBV15	TRBJ2-1	-	-	TGTGCCACCAGCATATTAGTGCCCCCCAATGAGCAGTTCTTC	CATSILVPPNEQFF
TRBV4-2	TRBJ1-5	-	-	TGTGCCAGCAGCCAAGATCCGGGAGGGGATCAGCCCCAGCATTTT	CASSQDPGGDQPQHF
TRBV24-1	TRBJ2-5	-	-	TGTGCCACCAGTGACCTCGGCAGGGGTGAGACCCAGTACTTC	CATSDLGRGETQYF
TRBV25-1	TRBJ1-5	-	-	TGTGCCAGCAGTAAAGGAGGGCAGCCCCAGCATTTT	CASSKGGQPQHF